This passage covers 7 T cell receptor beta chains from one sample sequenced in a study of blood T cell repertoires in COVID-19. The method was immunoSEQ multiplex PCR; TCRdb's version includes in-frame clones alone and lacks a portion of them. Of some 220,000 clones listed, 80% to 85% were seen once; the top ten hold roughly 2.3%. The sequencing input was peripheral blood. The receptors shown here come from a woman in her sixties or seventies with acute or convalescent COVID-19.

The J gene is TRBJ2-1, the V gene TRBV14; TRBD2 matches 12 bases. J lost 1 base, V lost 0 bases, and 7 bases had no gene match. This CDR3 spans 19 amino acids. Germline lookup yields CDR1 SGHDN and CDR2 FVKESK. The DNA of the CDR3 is TGTGCCAGCAGCCAAGATCGGCTAGCGGGGGGGATTTCCTACAATGAGCAGTTCTTC. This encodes CASSQDRLAGGISYNEQFF.

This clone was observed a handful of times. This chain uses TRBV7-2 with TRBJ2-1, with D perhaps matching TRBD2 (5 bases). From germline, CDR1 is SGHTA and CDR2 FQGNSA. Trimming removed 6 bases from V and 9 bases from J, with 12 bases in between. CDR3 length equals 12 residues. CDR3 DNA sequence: TGTGCCAGCAGTTACGGAGGAGCTGAGCAGTTCTTC. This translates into CASSYGGAEQFF.

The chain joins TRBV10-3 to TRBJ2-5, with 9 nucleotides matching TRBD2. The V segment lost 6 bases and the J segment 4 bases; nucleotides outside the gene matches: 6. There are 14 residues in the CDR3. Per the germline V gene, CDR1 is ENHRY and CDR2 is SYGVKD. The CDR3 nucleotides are TGTGCCATCAGGGGCGGGGGGGCGTCAGAGACCCAGTACTTC. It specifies CAIRGGGASETQYF.

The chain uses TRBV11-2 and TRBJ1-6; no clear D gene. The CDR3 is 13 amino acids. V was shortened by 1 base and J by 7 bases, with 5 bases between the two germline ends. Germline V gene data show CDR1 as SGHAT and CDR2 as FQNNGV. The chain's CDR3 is CASSLVRNSPLHF. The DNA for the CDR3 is TGTGCCAGCAGCTTAGTCAGGAATTCACCCCTCCACTTT.

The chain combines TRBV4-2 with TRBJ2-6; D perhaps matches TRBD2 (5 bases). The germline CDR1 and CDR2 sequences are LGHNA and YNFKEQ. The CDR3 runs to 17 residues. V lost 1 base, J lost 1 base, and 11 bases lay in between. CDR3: CASSQAGRPSGANVLTF. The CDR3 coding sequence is TGTGCCAGCAGCCAAGCTGGGAGACCGTCTGGGGCCAACGTCCTGACTTTC.

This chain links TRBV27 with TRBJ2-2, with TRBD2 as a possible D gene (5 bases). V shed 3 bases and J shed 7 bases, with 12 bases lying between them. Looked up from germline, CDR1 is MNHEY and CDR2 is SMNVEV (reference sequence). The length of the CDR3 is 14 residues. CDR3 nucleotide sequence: TGTGCCAGCAGTTTCACGTTCGGGATCGGGGAGCTGTTTTTT. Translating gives CASSFTFGIGELFF.

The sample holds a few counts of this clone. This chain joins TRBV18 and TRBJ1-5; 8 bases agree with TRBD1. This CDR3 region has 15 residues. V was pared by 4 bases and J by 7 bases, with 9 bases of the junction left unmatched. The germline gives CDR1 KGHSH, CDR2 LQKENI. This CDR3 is CASSLRTGSGQPQHF. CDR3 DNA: TGTGCCAGCTCACTGCGGACAGGGTCCGGGCAGCCCCAGCATTTT.